This TCR beta chain was sequenced in a study of blood T cells in healthy people across ages. Across the whole study: Template switching recovered approximately one barcoded beta molecule for every two T cells.

The authors ran a second PCR of about 6 to 11 cycles using a sample-barcoded 5' primer and a J-beta primer mix. TCRdb independently ran MiXCR on the 5' RACE reads; one entry per CDR3 protein. The sample contains roughly 1.9 million distinct CDR3 sequences, around 42% of which appear only once. This CDR3 comprises 15 residues. V lost 3 bases, J lost 1 base, and 13 bases lay in between. Germline lookup yields CDR1 SGDLS and CDR2 YYNGEE. This receptor was identified in a human donor in good health. Sequenced input: blood. This chain uses TRBV9 with TRBJ1-2; D ambiguous. Here the CDR3 DNA reads TGTGCCAGCAGCGAAGACCAAGGCTATAACTATGGCTACACCTTC. Translating it yields CASSEDQGYNYGYTF. Based on the CDR3 plus reference TRBV9 and TRBJ1-2, the full variable domain is DSGVTQTPKHLITATGQRVTLRCSPRSGDLSVYWYQQSLDQGLQFLIQYYNGEERAKGNILERFSAQQFPDLHSELNLSSLELGDSALYFCASSEDQGYNYGYTFGSGTRLTVV.